This TCR beta chain appears in the sequencing data of a study of shared clonotypes between healthy human individuals. Study overall: Each donor's CD8 memory used one plate, CD8 naive two, each CD4 subset three. Study findings and constraints: It was observed that around 5% of naive CD4 clonotypes were shared across several donors. In general, naive subsets displayed greater estimated richness than memory subsets did.

Data came from immunoSEQ multiplex PCR; TCRdb stores just in-frame clones and leaves some out. The table lists around 2,000,000 clones, approximately 95% of them singletons. In regard to this clone: Its specificity is not known.

Germline CDR1 MNHEY, CDR2 SMNVEV (reference sequence). Trimming took 5 bases from V and 5 from J; bases not matched to a gene: 8. CDR3 length equals 16 residues. Positively selected for CCR7, the CD45RO-negative cells used as naive CD8 cells excluded terminally differentiated effector memory CD45RA+ cells. Healthy and HIV-negative, the adult donors had no recent acute infections or vaccinations. Sequencing was performed on naive CD8+ T cells sorted from blood. The receptor was derived from a man in his late teens or twenties in good health. The chain recombines TRBV27 with TRBJ2-1, with 11 positions matching TRBD1. The CDR3 DNA is TGTGCCAGCAGTCCGAGGACAGGGGGCGTGGACAATGAGCAGTTCTTC. Its translation: CASSPRTGGVDNEQFF.